The clone carrying this TCR beta chain is a singleton in its sample. The CDR3 has 14 residues. Germline CDR1 MNHEY, CDR2 SVGAGI. V lost 6 bases to trimming and J lost 1 base, with 9 bases between them. In the authors' workflow: Estimates of nucleated cell counts were drawn from the amplification of reference gene primers. The method was immunoSEQ multiplex PCR; TCRdb's version includes in-frame clones alone and lacks a portion of them. V, J and clone size derive from that table, while D and trimming were established from the DNA sequence. The table lists approximately 250,000 clones, approximately 86% of them singletons. This entry belongs to a study of blood T cell repertoires in COVID-19. Overall study context: From the United States, Italy and Spain came samples of acute and convalescent COVID-19.

The rearrangement joins TRBV6-5 to TRBJ2-2; D possibly corresponds to TRBD1 (6 bases). This TCR derives from a man aged 25-45 years with active or convalescent COVID-19. The sample comprised peripheral blood. The CDR3 here is CASRMDRNTGELFF. The CDR3 coding sequence is TGTGCCAGCAGAATGGACAGGAACACCGGGGAGCTGTTTTTT.